A selection of T cell receptor beta chains follows, all from one sample in a study of T cells in tuberculosis. Profiling relied on immunoSEQ multiplex PCR, and the TCRdb table lists in-frame clones only, not all of them. Here the sample spans some 29,000 clones, around 91% being singletons. Input material: PBMCs. All receptors derive from a donor aged 10-30 years with latent tuberculosis or without tuberculosis infection. The CDR3 runs from the conserved cysteine through the conserved F or W. The D gene is left open where the match is weak. Clone size is not always given. Where it is, it says once, few, many or a class for expanded clones.

cdr3_length | j_call | v_call | clone_size | d_call | cdr3_nt | cdr3_aa
11 | TRBJ2-7 | TRBV11-2 | . | . | TGTGCCAGCAGCAACAGCTACGAGCAGTACTTC | CASSNSYEQYF
12 | TRBJ1-5 | TRBV6-1 | . | . | TGTGCCAGCAGTGTTTCGGGTCAGCCCCAGCATTTT | CASSVSGQPQHF
14 | TRBJ1-2 | TRBV6-4 | . | TRBD1 | TGTGCCAGCAGTGACTCAGACAGGGGCTATGGCTACACCTTC | CASSDSDRGYGYTF
14 | TRBJ2-3 | TRBV10-3 | . | . | TGTGCCATCAGTGAGAGGAGGGCCGGGGATACGCAGTATTTT | CAISERRAGDTQYF
14 | TRBJ2-1 | TRBV19 | once | . | TGTGCCAGTAGTATTGTGACTAGTGGCGGTGAGCAGTTCTTC | CASSIVTSGGEQFF
16 | TRBJ2-2 | TRBV9 | . | TRBD1 | TGTGCCAGCAGCGGCGAGAGGGGGCATTCCTCCGGGGAGCTGTTTTTT | CASSGERGHSSGELFF
15 | TRBJ1-1 | TRBV4-3 | . | TRBD1 | TGCGCCAGCAGCCCGTCGACAGGGGTGGATACTGAAGCTTTCTTT | CASSPSTGVDTEAFF
15 | TRBJ2-5 | TRBV28 | . | TRBD1 | TGTGCCAGCAGTTTATGGGGACAGGGGGTCGAGACCCAGTACTTC | CASSLWGQGVETQYF
13 | TRBJ1-5 | TRBV5-1 | few | TRBD1 | TGCGCCAGCAGCCAGGGGGCTGGTCAGCCCCAGCATTTT | CASSQGAGQPQHF
11 | TRBJ2-1 | TRBV20-1 | . | . | TGCAGCGCCCCGAGGGGGTATGAGCAGTTCTTC | CSAPRGYEQFF